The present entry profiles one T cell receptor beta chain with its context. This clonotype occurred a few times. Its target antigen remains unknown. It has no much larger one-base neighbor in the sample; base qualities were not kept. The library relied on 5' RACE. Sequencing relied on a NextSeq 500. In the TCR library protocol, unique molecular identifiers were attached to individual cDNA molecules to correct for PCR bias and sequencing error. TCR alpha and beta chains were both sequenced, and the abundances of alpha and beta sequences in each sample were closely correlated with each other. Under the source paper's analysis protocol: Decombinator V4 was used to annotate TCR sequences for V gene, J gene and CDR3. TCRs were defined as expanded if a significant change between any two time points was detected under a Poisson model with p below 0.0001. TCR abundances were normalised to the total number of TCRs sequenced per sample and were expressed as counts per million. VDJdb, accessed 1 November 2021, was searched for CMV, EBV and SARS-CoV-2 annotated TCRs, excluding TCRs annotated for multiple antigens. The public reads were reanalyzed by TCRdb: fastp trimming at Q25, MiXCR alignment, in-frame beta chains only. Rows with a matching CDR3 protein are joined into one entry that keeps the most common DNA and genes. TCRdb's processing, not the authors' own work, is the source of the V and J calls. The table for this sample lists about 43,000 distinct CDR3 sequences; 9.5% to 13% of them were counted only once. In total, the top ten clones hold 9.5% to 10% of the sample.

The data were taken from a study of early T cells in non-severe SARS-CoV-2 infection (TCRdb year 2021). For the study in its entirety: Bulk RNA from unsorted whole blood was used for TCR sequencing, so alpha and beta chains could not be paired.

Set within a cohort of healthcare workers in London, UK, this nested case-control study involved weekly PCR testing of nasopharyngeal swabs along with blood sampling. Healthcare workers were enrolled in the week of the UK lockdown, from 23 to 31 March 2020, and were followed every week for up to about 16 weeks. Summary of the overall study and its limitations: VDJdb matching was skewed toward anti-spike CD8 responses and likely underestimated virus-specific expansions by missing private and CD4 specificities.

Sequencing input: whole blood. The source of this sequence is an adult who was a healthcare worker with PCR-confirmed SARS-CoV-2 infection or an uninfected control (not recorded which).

In nucleotide form, the sequence is TGTGCCAGCTCACCATTGGACGGCATGAACACTGAAGCTTTCTTT. It encodes CASSPLDGMNTEAFF. Recombination connected TRBV18 to TRBJ1-1; no D segment can be confidently identified. Taken from cysteine to phenylalanine, the CDR3 has 15 residues. The sequence is cut down to CDR3 DNA, 45 bases in frame from base 1. The germline V gene yields KGHSH for CDR1 and LQKENI for CDR2. V lost 2 bases and J lost 0 bases; the stretch between them is 10 bases long. Where the CDR3 stops, the reference TRBV18 and TRBJ1-1 genes take over; the full variable domain is NAGVMQNPRHLVRRRGQEARLRCSPMKGHSHVYWYRQLPEEGLKFMVYLQKENIIDESGMPKERFSAEFPKEGPSILRIQQVVRGDSAAYFCASSPLDGMNTEAFFGQGTRLTVV.